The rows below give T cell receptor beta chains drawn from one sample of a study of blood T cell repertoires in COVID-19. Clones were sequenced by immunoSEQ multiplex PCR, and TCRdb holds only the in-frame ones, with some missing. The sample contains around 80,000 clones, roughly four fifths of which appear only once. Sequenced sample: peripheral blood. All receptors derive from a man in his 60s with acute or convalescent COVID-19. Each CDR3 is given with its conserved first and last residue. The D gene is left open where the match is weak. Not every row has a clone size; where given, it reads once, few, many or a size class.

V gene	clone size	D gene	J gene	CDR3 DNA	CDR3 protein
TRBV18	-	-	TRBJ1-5	TGTGCCAGCTCAACGGACAGAATCAAGCCCCAGCATTTT	CASSTDRIKPQHF
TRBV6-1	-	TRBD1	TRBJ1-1	TGTGCCAGCAGTGAAGCGCGGGTAGAGGGGGCCGGTGGGACTGAAGCTTTCTTT	CASSEARVEGAGGTEAFF
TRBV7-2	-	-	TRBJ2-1	TGTGCCAGCAGCTGGGCTTTCGAGACTGAGCAGTTCTTC	CASSWAFETEQFF
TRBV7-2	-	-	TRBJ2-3	TGTGCCAGCAGCTCGGTAGTCGCAGATACGCAGTATTTT	CASSSVVADTQYF
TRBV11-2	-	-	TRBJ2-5	TGTGCCAGCAGCCGGAGAGAAGAGACCCAGTACTTC	CASSRREETQYF
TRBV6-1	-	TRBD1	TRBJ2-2	TGTGCCAGCAGTGAGTCCGTATACAGGGGGCTTAGCGGGGAGCTGTTTTTT	CASSESVYRGLSGELFF
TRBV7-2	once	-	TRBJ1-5	TGTGCCAGCAGCAAGACCACAGCTTCAAATCAGCCCCAGCATTTT	CASSKTTASNQPQHF
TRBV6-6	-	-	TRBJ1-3	TGTGCCAGCAGCACCCAGGGTGCAGGAAACACCATATATTTT	CASSTQGAGNTIYF
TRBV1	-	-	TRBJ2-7	TGCACCAGCAGCCAAGAAGGCGGGAGGGCTTTTTTGACTGTGTCCTACGAGCAGTACTTC	CTSSQEGGRAFLTVSYEQYF
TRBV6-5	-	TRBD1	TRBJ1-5	TGTGCCAGCAGTTCCCGGACAGGGCTACAGCCCCAGCATTTT	CASSSRTGLQPQHF
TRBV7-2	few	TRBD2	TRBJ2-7	TGTGCCAGCAGCTTCCGGACTAGCGGGAGTAATGGCGAGCAGTACTTC	CASSFRTSGSNGEQYF
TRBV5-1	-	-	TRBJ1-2	TGCGCCAGCAGCTTGGCCGTAGGGGCAAAGGGCTACACCTTC	CASSLAVGAKGYTF
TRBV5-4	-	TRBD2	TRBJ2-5	TGTGCCAGCAGCTTGGGGGGAAGGGCAAGCGCCGGGAGGGAGACCCAGTACTTC	CASSLGGRASAGRETQYF
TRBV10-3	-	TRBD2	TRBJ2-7	TGTGCCATCGGGAGGGGCGGGGACGGGTACGAGCAGTACTTC	CAIGRGGDGYEQYF
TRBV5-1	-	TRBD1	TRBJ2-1	TGCGCCAGCACCCTTTCGACAGGGGCCAACAATGAGCAGTTCTTC	CASTLSTGANNEQFF
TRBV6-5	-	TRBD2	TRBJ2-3	TGTGCCAGCAGGCAGCGGGGGAACACAGATACGCAGTATTTT	CASRQRGNTDTQYF
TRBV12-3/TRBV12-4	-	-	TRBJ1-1	TGTGCCAGCAGTTTTGGACAGAGCACTGAAGCTTTCTTT	CASSFGQSTEAFF
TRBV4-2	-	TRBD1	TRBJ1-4	TGTGCCAGCAGCCAAGATCACAGGGGGTATGAAAAACTGTTTTTT	CASSQDHRGYEKLFF
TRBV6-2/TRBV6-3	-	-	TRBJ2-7	TGTGCCAGCAGCTTTACAGGGACCTACGAGCAGTACTTC	CASSFTGTYEQYF
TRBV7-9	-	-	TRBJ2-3	TGTGCCAGCAGCTCCCAAAACATATACGCGGAGTATTTT	CASSSQNIYAEYF
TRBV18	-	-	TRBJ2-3	TGTGCCAGCTCACCAGGGGAGGATACGCAGTATTTT	CASSPGEDTQYF
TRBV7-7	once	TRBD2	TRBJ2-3	TGTGCTAGCAGCTCTAGCGGGGGGCATGATACGCAGTATTTT	CASSSSGGHDTQYF
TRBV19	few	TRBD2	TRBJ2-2	TGTGCCAGTAGTATACTAGCGGGGGGGCCAGGGACCGGGGAGCTGTTTTTT	CASSILAGGPGTGELFF
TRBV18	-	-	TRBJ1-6	TGTGCCAGCTCACTCAACACCGGGGAATATTCACCCCTCCACTTT	CASSLNTGEYSPLHF
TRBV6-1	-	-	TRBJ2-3	TGTGCCACCGGCCAAGGGGCGACAGATACGCAGTATTTT	CATGQGATDTQYF
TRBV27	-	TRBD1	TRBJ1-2	TGTGCCAGCAGTGCGGGACAGGGAGCTGGCTACACCTTC	CASSAGQGAGYTF
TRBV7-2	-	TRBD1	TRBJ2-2	TGTGCCAGCAGCTCGGGACAGGGGTCCGGGGAGCTGTTTTTT	CASSSGQGSGELFF
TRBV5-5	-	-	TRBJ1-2	TGTGCCAGCAGCACCTCGGGGGACTATGGCTACACCTTC	CASSTSGDYGYTF
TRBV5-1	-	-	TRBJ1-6	TGCGCCAGCAGCTTGGAGGGGCTTAATTCACCCCTCCACTTT	CASSLEGLNSPLHF
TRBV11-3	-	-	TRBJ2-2	TGTGCCAGCAGCTTGCAGGGGTCAAACACCGGGGAGCTGTTTTTT	CASSLQGSNTGELFF
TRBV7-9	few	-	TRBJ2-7	TGTGCCAGCAGCTTAGGCGCGGGGGCGTCCGAGCAGTACTTC	CASSLGAGASEQYF
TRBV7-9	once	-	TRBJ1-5	TGTGCCAGCAGCTTAGGCGGGGCCCAGCCCCAGCATTTT	CASSLGGAQPQHF
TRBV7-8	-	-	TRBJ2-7	TGTGCCAGCAGCTTAGGGTCCCGACAAAACTCCTACGAGCAGTACTTC	CASSLGSRQNSYEQYF
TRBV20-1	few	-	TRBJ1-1	TGCAGTGCTAGGTACAGGGATCAAGCTTTCTTT	CSARYRDQAFF
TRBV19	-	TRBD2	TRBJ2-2	TGTGCCAGTACCCTATCGGGAGGCCCCACCGGGGAGCTGTTTTTT	CASTLSGGPTGELFF
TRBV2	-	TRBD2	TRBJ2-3	TGTGCCAGCAGACCTAGCGGGGGGGCCCATACGCAGTATTTT	CASRPSGGAHTQYF
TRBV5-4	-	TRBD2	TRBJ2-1	TGTGCCAGCAGCTTGGGGGCGGGACTACCAGAGTTCTTC	CASSLGAGLPEFF
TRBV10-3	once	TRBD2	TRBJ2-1	TGTGCCATCACGGGGACTAGCGGTGGACGCGATGAGCAGTTCTTC	CAITGTSGGRDEQFF
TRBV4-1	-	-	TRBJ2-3	TGCGCCAGCAGCCAAGATCGACAGCCTCGCACAGATACGCAGTATTTT	CASSQDRQPRTDTQYF
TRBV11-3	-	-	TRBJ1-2	TGTGCCAGCAGCTTAGGGACAGAGGGCTACACCTTC	CASSLGTEGYTF
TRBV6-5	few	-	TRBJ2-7	TGTGCCAGCAGTCGGGAGTCGGGCTACGAGCAGTACTTC	CASSRESGYEQYF
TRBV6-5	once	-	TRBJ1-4	TGTGCCAGCAGAGGGGGTACTAATGAAAAACTGTTTTTT	CASRGGTNEKLFF
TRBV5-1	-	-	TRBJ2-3	TGCGCCTCTCAACTCGGTGCTAGCACAGATACGCAGTATTTT	CASQLGASTDTQYF
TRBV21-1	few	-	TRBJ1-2	TGTGCCAGCAGCAAAGTCATAGCTAACTATGGCTACACCTTC	CASSKVIANYGYTF
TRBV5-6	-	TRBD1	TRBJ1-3	TGTGCCAGCAGCTTGGGGGGACAGGCATTTTCTGGAAACACCATATATTTT	CASSLGGQAFSGNTIYF
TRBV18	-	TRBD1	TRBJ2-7	TGTGCCAGCTCACCGGACAGGATTTGGGAGCAGTACTTC	CASSPDRIWEQYF
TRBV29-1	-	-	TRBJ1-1	TGCAGCGTTGTGGTACTTGCTGAAGCTTTCTTT	CSVVVLAEAFF
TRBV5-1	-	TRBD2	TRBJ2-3	TGCGCCAGCAGCTTGGTCGCTAGCGGAACAGATACGCAGTATTTT	CASSLVASGTDTQYF
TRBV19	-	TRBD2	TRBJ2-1	TGTGCCAGTAGTGTCGGGACTAGCGGGTGGGATGAGCAGTTCTTC	CASSVGTSGWDEQFF
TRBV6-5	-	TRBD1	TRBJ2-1	TGTGCCAGCAGTTCGGACAGGGTCGGTTTTAGGCAGTTCTTC	CASSSDRVGFRQFF
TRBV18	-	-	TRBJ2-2	TGTGCCAGCTCACCGCAGGGGTCCGAGGTCGGGGAGCTGTTTTTT	CASSPQGSEVGELFF
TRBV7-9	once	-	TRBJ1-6	TGTGCCAGCAGCATAGGACGGGATAATTCACCCCTCCACTTT	CASSIGRDNSPLHF
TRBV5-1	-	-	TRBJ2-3	TGCGCCAGCAGCTTGGGTGGCTCCCTCGGGACAGATACGCAGTATTTT	CASSLGGSLGTDTQYF
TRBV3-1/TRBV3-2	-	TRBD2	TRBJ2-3	TGTGCCAGCAGCCCCCGAATAGCGGGGGGTAGAGATACGCAGTATTTT	CASSPRIAGGRDTQYF
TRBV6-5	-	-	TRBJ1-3	TGTGCCAGCAGTTACTCGACTCTTTTCCGAAACACCATATATTTT	CASSYSTLFRNTIYF